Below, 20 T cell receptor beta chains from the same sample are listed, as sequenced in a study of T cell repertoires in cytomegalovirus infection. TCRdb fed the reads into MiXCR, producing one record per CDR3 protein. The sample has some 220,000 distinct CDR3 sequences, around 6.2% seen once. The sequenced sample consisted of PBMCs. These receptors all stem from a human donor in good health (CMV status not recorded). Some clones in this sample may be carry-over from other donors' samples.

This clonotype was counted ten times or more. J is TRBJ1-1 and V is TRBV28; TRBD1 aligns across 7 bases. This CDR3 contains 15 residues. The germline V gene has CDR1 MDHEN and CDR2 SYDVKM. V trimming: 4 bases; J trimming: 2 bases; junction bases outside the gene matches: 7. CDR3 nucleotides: TGTGCCAGCAGTTCCTGGGACAGCGAAAACACTGAAGCTTTCTTT. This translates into CASSSWDSENTEAFF.

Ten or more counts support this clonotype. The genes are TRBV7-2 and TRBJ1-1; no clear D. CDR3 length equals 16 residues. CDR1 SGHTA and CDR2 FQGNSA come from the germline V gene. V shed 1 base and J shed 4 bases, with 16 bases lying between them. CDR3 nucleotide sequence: TGTGCCAGCAGCTTAGAAAAGGGCTCTTGGGGCACTGAAGCTTTCTTT. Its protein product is CASSLEKGSWGTEAFF.

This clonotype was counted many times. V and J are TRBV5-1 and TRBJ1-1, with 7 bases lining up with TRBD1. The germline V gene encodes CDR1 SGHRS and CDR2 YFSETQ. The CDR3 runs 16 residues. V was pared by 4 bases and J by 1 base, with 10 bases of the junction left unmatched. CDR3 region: CASSRQGPMGNTEAFF. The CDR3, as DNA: TGCGCCAGCAGCCGACAGGGACCTATGGGGAACACTGAAGCTTTCTTT.

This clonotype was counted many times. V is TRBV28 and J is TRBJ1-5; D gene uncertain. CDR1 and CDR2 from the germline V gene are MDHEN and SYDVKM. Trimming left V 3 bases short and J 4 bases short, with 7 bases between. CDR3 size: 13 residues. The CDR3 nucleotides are TGTGCCAGCAGTTTTGCCGGGAATCAGCCCCAGCATTTT. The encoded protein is CASSFAGNQPQHF.

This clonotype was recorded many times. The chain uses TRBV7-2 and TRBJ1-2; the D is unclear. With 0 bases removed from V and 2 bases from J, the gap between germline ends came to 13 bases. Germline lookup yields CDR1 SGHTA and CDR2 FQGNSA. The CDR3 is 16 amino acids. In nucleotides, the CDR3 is TGTGCCAGCAGCTTAGCCCCCGGACTCAAGAACTATGGCTACACCTTC. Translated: CASSLAPGLKNYGYTF.

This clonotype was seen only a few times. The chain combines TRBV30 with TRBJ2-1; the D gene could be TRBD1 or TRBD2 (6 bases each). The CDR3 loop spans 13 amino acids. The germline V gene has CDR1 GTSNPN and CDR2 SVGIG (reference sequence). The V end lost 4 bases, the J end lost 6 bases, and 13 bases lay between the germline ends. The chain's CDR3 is CAWTLGGPNEQFF. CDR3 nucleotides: TGTGCCTGGACCTTAGGGGGGCCCAATGAGCAGTTCTTC.

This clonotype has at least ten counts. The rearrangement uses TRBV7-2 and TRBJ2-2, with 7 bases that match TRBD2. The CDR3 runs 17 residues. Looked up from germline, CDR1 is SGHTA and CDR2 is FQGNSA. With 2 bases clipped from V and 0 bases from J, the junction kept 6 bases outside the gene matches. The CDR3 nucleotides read TGTGCCAGCAGCTTACGAAGCGGGGAAACGAACACCGGGGAGCTGTTTTTT. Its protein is CASSLRSGETNTGELFF. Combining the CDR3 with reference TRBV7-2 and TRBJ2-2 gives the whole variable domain GAGVSQSPSNKVTEKGKDVELRCDPISGHTALYWYRQSLGQGLEFLIYFQGNSAPDKSGLPSDRFSAERTGGSVSTLTIQRTQQEDSAVYLCASSLRSGETNTGELFFGEGSRLTVL.

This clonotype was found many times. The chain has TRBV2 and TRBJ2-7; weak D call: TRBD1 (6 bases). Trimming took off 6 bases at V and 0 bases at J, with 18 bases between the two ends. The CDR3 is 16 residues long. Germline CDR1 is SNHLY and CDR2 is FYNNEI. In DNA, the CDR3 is TGTGCCAGCAGCGAAAGGGCCGGGACACTCTCCTACGAGCAGTACTTC. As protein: CASSERAGTLSYEQYF.

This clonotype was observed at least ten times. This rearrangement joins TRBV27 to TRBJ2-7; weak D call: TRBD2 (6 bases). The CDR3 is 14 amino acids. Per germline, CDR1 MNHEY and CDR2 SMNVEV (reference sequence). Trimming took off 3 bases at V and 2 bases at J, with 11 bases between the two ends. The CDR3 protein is CASSFGGAPYEQYF. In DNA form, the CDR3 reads TGTGCCAGCAGTTTCGGAGGGGCCCCCTACGAGCAGTACTTC.

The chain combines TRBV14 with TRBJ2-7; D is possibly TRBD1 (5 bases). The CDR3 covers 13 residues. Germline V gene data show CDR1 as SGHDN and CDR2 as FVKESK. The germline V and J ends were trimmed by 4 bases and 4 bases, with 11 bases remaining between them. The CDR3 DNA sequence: TGTGCCAGCAGCCTCTCGCAGGGATACGAGCAGTACTTC. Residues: CASSLSQGYEQYF.

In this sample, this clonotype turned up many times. Written as DNA, the CDR3 is TGTGCTAGTGGTTTCGGTGGTGTCGGTGGAGATACGCAGTATTTT. Protein sequence: CASGFGGVGGDTQYF. The chain links TRBV12-5 to TRBJ2-3, with D unclear. Between the trimmed V and J ends, which lost 3 bases and 5 bases, there was a span of 15 bases. The length of the CDR3 is 15 residues. Germline V gene lookup returns CDR1 LGHNT and CDR2 FRNRAP.

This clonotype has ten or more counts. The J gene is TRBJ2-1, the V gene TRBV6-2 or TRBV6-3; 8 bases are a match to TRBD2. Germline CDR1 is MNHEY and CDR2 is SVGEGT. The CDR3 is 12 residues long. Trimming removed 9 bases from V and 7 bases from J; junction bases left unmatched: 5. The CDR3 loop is CARSGGENEQFF. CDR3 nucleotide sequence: TGTGCCAGGTCCGGGGGGGAGAATGAGCAGTTCTTC.

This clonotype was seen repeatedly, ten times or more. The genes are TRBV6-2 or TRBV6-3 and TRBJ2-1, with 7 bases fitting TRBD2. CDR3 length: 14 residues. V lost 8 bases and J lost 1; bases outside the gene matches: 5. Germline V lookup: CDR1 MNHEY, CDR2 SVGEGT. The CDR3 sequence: CASAGEGSYNEQFF. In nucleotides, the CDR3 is TGTGCCAGCGCTGGGGAGGGGTCCTACAATGAGCAGTTCTTC.

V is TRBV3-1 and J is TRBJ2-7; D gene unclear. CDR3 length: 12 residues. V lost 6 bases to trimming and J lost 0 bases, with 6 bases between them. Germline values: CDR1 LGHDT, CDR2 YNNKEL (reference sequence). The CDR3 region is CASSIASYEQYF. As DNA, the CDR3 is TGTGCCAGCAGTATCGCCTCCTACGAGCAGTACTTC.

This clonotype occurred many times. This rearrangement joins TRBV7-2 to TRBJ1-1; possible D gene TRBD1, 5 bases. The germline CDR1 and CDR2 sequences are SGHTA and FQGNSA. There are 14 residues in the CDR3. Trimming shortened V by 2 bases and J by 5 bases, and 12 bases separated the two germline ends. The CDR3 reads CASSLRFGGTEAFF. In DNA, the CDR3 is TGTGCCAGCAGCTTAAGATTCGGGGGGACTGAAGCTTTCTTT.

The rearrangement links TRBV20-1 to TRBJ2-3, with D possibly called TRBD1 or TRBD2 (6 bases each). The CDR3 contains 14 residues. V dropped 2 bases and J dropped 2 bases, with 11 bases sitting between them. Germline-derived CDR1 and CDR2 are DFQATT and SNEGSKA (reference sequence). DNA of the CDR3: TGCAGTGCTAGAAGGGGGGCGCACACAGATACGCAGTATTTT. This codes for CSARRGAHTDTQYF.

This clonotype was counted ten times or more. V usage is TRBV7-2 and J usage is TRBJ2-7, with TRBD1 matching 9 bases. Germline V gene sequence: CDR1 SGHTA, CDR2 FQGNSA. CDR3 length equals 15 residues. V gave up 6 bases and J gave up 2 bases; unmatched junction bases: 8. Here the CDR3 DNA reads TGTGCCAGCAGTCGACCGGGACAGGGCGCCTACGAGCAGTACTTC. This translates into CASSRPGQGAYEQYF. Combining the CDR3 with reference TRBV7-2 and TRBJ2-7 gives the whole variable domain GAGVSQSPSNKVTEKGKDVELRCDPISGHTALYWYRQSLGQGLEFLIYFQGNSAPDKSGLPSDRFSAERTGGSVSTLTIQRTQQEDSAVYLCASSRPGQGAYEQYFGPGTRLTVT.

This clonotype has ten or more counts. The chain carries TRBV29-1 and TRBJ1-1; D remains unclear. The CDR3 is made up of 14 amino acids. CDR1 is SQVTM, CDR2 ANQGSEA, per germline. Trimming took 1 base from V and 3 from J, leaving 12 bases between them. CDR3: CSVEVPGSYTEAFF. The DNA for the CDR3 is TGCAGCGTTGAAGTCCCGGGTTCGTACACTGAAGCTTTCTTT.

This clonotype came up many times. CDR3 sequence (DNA): TGTGCCAGCAGCTTAAATCCAATCCACGAGCAGTACTTC. Its translation: CASSLNPIHEQYF. V is TRBV7-9 and J is TRBJ2-7; no clear D gene. CDR1 is SEHNR, CDR2 FQNEAQ, per germline (reference sequence). Trimming removed 2 bases at V and 5 bases at J, with 10 bases between. This CDR3 has 13 residues.

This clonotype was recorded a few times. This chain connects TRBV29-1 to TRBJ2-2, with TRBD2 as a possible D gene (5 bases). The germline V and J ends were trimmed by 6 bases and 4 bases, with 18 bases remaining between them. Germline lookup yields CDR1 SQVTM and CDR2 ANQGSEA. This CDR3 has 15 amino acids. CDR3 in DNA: TGCAGCGTCGCCAAACCGGGAATGGTCACCGGGGAGCTGTTTTTT. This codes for CSVAKPGMVTGELFF.